The 12 T cell receptor beta chains reported below all come from one sample, sequenced in a study of blood T cell repertoires in COVID-19. Data came from immunoSEQ multiplex PCR; TCRdb stores just in-frame clones and leaves some out. Among roughly 250,000 clones listed, about 90% were seen once. Sequences were obtained from PBMCs or T cells enriched from blood (not recorded which). All receptors derive from a woman aged 40 to 50 with acute COVID-19.

In its sample, this clone was seen once. This chain joins TRBV9 and TRBJ2-3; D possibly corresponds to TRBD1 (6 bases). Germline values: CDR1 SGDLS, CDR2 YYNGEE. The CDR3 length is 14 residues. Trimming removed 0 bases at V and 5 bases at J, with 10 bases between. The CDR3 nucleotides read TGTGCCAGCAGCGTAGTCAGGGGACGAGATACGCAGTATTTT. This encodes CASSVVRGRDTQYF.

The J gene is TRBJ1-2, the V gene TRBV5-1; D gene uncertain. CDR3 length equals 15 residues. The germline V gene has CDR1 SGHRS and CDR2 YFSETQ. Trimming took 4 bases from V and 2 from J, leaving 15 bases between them. CDR3 nucleotides: TGCGCCAGCAGCCCGGAAGCAAAACTAAACTATGGCTACACCTTC. It encodes CASSPEAKLNYGYTF. The full variable domain, with the rest looked up from reference TRBV5-1 and TRBJ1-2, is KAGVTQTPRYLIKTRGQQVTLSCSPISGHRSVSWYQQTPGQGLQFLFEYFSETQRNKGNFPGRFSGRQFSNSRSEMNVSTLELGDSALYLCASSPEAKLNYGYTFGSGTRLTVV.

Concerning this clone: One end of the junction varies from germline; a read error may be responsible. The J gene is TRBJ2-1, the V gene TRBV19, with 9 bases that match TRBD2. Germline V gives CDR1 LNHDA, CDR2 SQIVND (reference sequence). This CDR3 has 15 residues. CDR3 protein: CASGIAGVIYNEQFF. The CDR3 DNA is TGTGCCAGTGGTATAGCGGGAGTTATCTACAATGAGCAGTTCTTC.

Only one count was recorded for this clone. The CDR3 region has the DNA TGTGCCAGCAGCCTAACCGGGACAGAGGTCGGCTACACCTTC. Residues: CASSLTGTEVGYTF. The V gene is TRBV7-2, the J gene TRBJ1-2; 7 nucleotides match TRBD1. J gave up 8 bases and V 5 bases, and 11 bases lay outside the gene matches. Germline CDR1 SGHTA, CDR2 FQGNSA. This CDR3 comprises 14 residues.

The chain has TRBV30 and TRBJ1-3; D perhaps matches TRBD1 (5 bases). The CDR3 runs 12 residues. Germline CDR1 and CDR2: GTSNPN and SVGIG (reference sequence). V lost 5 bases to trimming and J lost 0 bases, with 5 bases between them. CDR3 in amino acids: CAWDSSGNTIYF. The DNA for the CDR3 is TGTGCCTGGGACAGCTCTGGAAACACCATATATTTT.

The sample holds a few counts of this clone. The gene calls are TRBV19 and TRBJ2-2; TRBD2 might be the D (6 bases). Trimming took off 6 bases at V and 2 bases at J, with 13 bases between the two ends. CDR3 size: 15 residues. Germline CDR1 and CDR2: LNHDA and SQIVND (reference sequence). In DNA form, the CDR3 reads TGTGCCAGTAGATCGAGGGAGGTTAACACCGGGGAGCTGTTTTTT. Translating gives CASRSREVNTGELFF.

The J gene is TRBJ2-5, the V gene TRBV6-5; tentative D call: TRBD2 (6 bases). CDR3 length: 15 residues. Germline V gene sequence: CDR1 MNHEY, CDR2 SVGAGI. Trimming took off 6 bases at V and 3 bases at J, with 17 bases between the two ends. The chain's CDR3 is CASSRTAEGEETQYF. For the CDR3, the DNA is TGTGCCAGCAGCAGAACTGCGGAGGGTGAAGAGACCCAGTACTTC.

This clone was seen more than once but under ten times. The CDR3 nucleotides are TGTGCCAGCAGCTTAGGGACTAGCGGCTCCTACAATGAGCAGTTCTTC. Its protein product is CASSLGTSGSYNEQFF. The chain joins TRBV13 to TRBJ2-1; 9 bases align to TRBD2. The CDR3 sequence is 16 residues long. Per the germline V gene, CDR1 is PRHDT and CDR2 is FYEKMQ (reference sequence). Trimming at V came to 0 bases and at J to 0 bases, leaving 0 bases not matched to a gene.

The V and J genes are TRBV7-2 and TRBJ2-2, with D perhaps TRBD2 (6 bases). The CDR3 loop spans 15 amino acids. V was trimmed by 6 bases and J by 5 bases, leaving 16 bases between them. The V gene's germline CDR1 is SGHTA and CDR2 FQGNSA. CDR3 nucleotide sequence: TGTGCCAGCAGGGGGACTGGGGAACGGACCGGGGAGCTGTTTTTT. Residues: CASRGTGERTGELFF. The whole variable domain, remainder taken from reference TRBV7-2 and TRBJ2-2, is GAGVSQSPSNKVTEKGKDVELRCDPISGHTALYWYRQSLGQGLEFLIYFQGNSAPDKSGLPSDRFSAERTGGSVSTLTIQRTQQEDSAVYLCASRGTGERTGELFFGEGSRLTVL.

V usage is TRBV6-5 and J usage is TRBJ1-1; tentative D call: TRBD1 (5 bases). The germline gives CDR1 MNHEY, CDR2 SVGAGI. This CDR3 region has 13 residues. V lost 6 bases, J lost 2 bases, and 10 bases lay in between. The CDR3 nucleotides are TGTGCCAGCAGCCGCGGACATAACACTGAAGCTTTCTTT. Its protein is CASSRGHNTEAFF.

The V call is TRBV5-8, the J call TRBJ1-5; 9 nucleotides match TRBD1. Germline V gene sequence: CDR1 SGHTS, CDR2 YDEGEE. V lost 2 bases, J lost 6 bases, and 3 bases stayed unmatched. The CDR3 loop spans 14 amino acids. Written as DNA, the CDR3 is TGTGCCAGCAGCTTACAGGGGGCTGGTCAGCCCCAGCATTTT. It is translated as CASSLQGAGQPQHF.

The CDR3 loop is CASSQDRGIKFGELFF. The CDR3 DNA reads as TGCGCCAGCAGCCAAGATCGAGGTATAAAGTTCGGGGAGCTGTTTTTT. J is TRBJ2-2 and V is TRBV4-1, with D unresolved. From germline, CDR1 is MGHRA and CDR2 YSYEKL. Trimming shortened V by 0 bases and J by 7 bases, and 15 bases separated the two germline ends. The CDR3 covers 16 residues.